These T cell receptor beta chains were read from a single sample in a study of T cell repertoires and HLA-DP antigens. These receptors are not linked to any known antigen. Only in-frame clones appear in the TCRdb table, and some are missing; sequencing was by immunoSEQ multiplex PCR. The data show around 100,000 clones, 80% to 95% seen once. The sequenced material came from CD4+ T cells from PBMCs. These receptors were taken from a woman under 30 in good health and CMV-seronegative. The CDR3 runs from the conserved cysteine through the conserved F or W. The D gene is left open where the match is weak. The listing skips clone size in some rows; elsewhere it reads once, few, many or a size class.

j_gene,v_gene,abundance,d_gene,len,CDR3nt,CDR3aa
TRBJ1-1,TRBV19,-,-,13,TGTGCCAGTAGTATGAAGGGGGACACTGAAGCTTTCTTT,CASSMKGDTEAFF
TRBJ2-7,TRBV12-5,-,-,14,TGTGCTAGTGTTGGGAGGTTAATTCCCTACGAGCAGTACTTC,CASVGRLIPYEQYF
TRBJ2-6,TRBV19,once,TRBD1,17,TGTGCCAGTAGTATAGCGGCAGGGGGCACTGGGGCCAACGTCCTGACTTTC,CASSIAAGGTGANVLTF
TRBJ1-5,TRBV28,-,-,16,TGTGCCAGCAGTTCTCCAACCGGGACATCTAACGCGCCCCAGCATTTT,CASSSPTGTSNAPQHF
TRBJ2-1,TRBV6-6,-,TRBD2,14,TGTGCCAGCAGACGGAAGACTAGCGGGAATGAGCAGTTCTTC,CASRRKTSGNEQFF
TRBJ1-1,TRBV30,few,-,13,TGTGCCTGGGGGAGCCTGAGGGCGGCTGAAGCTTTCTTT,CAWGSLRAAEAFF
TRBJ1-5,TRBV30,-,-,14,TGTGCCTGGGGGGGCGGGGGCGCAGGTCAGCCCCAGCATTTT,CAWGGGGAGQPQHF
TRBJ2-5,TRBV30,-,-,11,TGTGCCTGGAGTCCGCGAGAGACCCAGTACTTC,CAWSPRETQYF
TRBJ2-7,TRBV6-5,-,-,16,TGTGCCAGCAGTTACTCGAGAGGATTGCCCCACTACGAGCAGTACTTC,CASSYSRGLPHYEQYF
TRBJ1-5,TRBV5-4,-,TRBD1,14,TGTGCCAGCAGCGAAGGGACAGATAATCAGCCCCAGCATTTT,CASSEGTDNQPQHF
TRBJ1-6,TRBV28,-,-,15,TGTGCCAGCAGTCCCGACCCCTTTAATAATTCACCCCTCCACTTT,CASSPDPFNNSPLHF
TRBJ1-3,TRBV2,-,TRBD1,18,TGTGCCAGCGTACCGGGACAGGGGGTCTCCAGCTCTGGAAACACCATATATTTT,CASVPGQGVSSSGNTIYF
TRBJ1-1,TRBV12-1,-,-,19,TGTGCCAGCAGCTTTGGGGACGACATGACAGGATTCATGAACACTGAAGCTTTCTTT,CASSFGDDMTGFMNTEAFF
TRBJ2-7,TRBV28,-,TRBD2,14,TGTGCCAGCAGACTAGCGGGGAGCTCCTACGAGCAGTACTTC,CASRLAGSSYEQYF
TRBJ1-4,TRBV7-8,-,-,13,TGTGCCAGCAGCTTAGGGGGGTTGGGAAAACTGTTTTTT,CASSLGGLGKLFF
TRBJ2-1,TRBV30,-,-,12,TGTGCCTGGAGTGTTCGAAATAATGAGCAGTTCTTC,CAWSVRNNEQFF